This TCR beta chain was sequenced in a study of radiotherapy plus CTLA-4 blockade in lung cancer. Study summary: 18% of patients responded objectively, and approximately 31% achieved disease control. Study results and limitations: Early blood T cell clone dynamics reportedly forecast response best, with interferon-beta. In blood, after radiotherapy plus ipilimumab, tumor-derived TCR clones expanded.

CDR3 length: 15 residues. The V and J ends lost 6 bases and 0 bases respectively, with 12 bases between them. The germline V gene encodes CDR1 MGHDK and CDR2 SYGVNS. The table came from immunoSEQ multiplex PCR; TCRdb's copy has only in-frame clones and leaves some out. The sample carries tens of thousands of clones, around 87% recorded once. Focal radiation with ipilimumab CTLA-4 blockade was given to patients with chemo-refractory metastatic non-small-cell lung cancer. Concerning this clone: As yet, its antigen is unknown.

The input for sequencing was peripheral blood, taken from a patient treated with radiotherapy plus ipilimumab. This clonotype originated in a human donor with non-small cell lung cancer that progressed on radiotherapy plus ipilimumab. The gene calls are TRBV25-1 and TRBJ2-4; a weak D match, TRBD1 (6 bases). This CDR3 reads CASRQGYLAKNIQYF. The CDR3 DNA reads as TGTGCCAGCAGGCAGGGGTACCTAGCCAAAAACATTCAGTACTTC. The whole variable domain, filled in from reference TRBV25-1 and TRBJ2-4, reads EADIYQTPRYLVIGTGKKITLECSQTMGHDKMYWYQQDPGMELHLIHYSYGVNSTEKGDLSSESTVSRIRTEHFPLTLESARPSHTSQYLCASRQGYLAKNIQYFGAGTRLSVL.